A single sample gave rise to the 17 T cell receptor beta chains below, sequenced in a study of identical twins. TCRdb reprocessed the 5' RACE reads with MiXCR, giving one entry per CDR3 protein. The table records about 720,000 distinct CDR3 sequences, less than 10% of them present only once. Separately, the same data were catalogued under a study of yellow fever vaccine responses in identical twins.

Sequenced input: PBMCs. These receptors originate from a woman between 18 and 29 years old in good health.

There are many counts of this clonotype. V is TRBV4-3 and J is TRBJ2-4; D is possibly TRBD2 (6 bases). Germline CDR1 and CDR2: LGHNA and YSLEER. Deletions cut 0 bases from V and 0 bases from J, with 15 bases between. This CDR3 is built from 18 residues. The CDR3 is CASSQDLGGTGAKNIQYF. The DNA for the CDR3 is TGCGCCAGCAGCCAAGATCTTGGGGGGACGGGAGCCAAAAACATTCAGTACTTC.

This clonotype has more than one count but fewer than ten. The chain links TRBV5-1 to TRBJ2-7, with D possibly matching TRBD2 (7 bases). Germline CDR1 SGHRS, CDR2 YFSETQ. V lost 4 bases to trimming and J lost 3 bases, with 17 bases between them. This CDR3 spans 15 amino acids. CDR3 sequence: CASSPTQGGGYEQYF. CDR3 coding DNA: TGCGCCAGCAGCCCAACACAGGGAGGGGGCTACGAGCAGTACTTC.

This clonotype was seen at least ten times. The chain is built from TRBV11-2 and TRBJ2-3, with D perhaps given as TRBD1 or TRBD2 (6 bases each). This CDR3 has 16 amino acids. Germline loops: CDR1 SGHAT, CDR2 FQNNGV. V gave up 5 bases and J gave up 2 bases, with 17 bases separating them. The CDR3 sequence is CASSPGAEVYTDTQYF. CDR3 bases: TGTGCCAGCAGCCCGGGGGCGGAGGTCTACACAGATACGCAGTATTTT.

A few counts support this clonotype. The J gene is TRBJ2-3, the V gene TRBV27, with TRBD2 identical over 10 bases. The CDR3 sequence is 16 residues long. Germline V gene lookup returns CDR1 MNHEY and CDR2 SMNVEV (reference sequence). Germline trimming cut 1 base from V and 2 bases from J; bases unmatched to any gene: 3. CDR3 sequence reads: CASSLWSGGATDTQYF. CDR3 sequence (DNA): TGTGCCAGCAGTTTATGGAGCGGGGGGGCCACAGATACGCAGTATTTT.

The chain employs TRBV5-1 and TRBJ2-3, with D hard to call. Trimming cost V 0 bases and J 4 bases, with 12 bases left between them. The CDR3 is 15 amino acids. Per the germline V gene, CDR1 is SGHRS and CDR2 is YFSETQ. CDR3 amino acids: CASSLEIPAPDTQYF. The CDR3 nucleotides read TGCGCCAGCAGCTTGGAGATTCCAGCACCAGATACGCAGTATTTT.

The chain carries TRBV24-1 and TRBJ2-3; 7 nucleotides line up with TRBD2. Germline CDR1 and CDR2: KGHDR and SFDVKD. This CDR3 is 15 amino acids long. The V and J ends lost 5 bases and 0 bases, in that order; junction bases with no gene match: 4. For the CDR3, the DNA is TGTGCCACCAGTGTATCTAGCGGAAGCACAGATACGCAGTATTTT. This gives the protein CATSVSSGSTDTQYF.

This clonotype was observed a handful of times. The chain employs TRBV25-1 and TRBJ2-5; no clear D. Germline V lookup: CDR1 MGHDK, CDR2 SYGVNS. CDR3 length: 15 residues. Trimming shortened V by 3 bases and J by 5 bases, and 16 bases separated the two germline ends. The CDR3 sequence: CASSDTIPRRETQYF. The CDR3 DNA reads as TGTGCCAGCAGTGACACTATCCCCAGAAGGGAGACCCAGTACTTC.

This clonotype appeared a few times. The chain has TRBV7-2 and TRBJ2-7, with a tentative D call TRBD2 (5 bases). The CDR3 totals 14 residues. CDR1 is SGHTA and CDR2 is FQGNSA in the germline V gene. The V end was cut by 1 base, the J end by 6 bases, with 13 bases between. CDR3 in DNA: TGTGCCAGCAGCTTAGTTTCTGATGGAGGCGAGCAGTACTTC. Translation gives CASSLVSDGGEQYF.

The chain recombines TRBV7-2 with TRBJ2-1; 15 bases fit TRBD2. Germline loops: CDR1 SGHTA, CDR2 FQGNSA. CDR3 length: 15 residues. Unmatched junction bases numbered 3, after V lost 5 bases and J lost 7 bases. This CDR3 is CASSRGTSGGNEQFF. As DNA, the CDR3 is TGTGCCAGCAGCCGCGGGACTAGCGGGGGGAATGAGCAGTTCTTC.

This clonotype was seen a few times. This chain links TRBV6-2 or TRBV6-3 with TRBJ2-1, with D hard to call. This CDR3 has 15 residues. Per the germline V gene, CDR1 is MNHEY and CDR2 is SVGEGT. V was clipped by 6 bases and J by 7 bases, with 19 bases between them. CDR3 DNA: TGTGCCAGCAGCCGCGGAGTTTCAGGCTATAATGAGCAGTTCTTC. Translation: CASSRGVSGYNEQFF.

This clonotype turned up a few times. The DNA of the CDR3 is TGTGCCAGCAGCACGATCCAACAGGGACCGGAGCTGTTTTTT. This sequence encodes CASSTIQQGPELFF. The J gene is TRBJ2-2, the V gene TRBV7-9; a weak D match, TRBD1 (6 bases). Looked up from germline, CDR1 is SEHNR and CDR2 is FQNEAQ (reference sequence). V lost 5 bases and J 10 bases, leaving 17 bases between the germline ends. The CDR3 extends over 14 amino acids.

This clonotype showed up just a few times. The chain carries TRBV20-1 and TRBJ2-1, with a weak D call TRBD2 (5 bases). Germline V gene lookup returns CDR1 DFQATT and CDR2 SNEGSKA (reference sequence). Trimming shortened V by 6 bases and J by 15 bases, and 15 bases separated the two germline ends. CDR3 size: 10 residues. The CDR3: CSAGRGASFF. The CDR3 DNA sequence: TGCAGTGCCGGTCGGGGAGCGTCGTTCTTC.

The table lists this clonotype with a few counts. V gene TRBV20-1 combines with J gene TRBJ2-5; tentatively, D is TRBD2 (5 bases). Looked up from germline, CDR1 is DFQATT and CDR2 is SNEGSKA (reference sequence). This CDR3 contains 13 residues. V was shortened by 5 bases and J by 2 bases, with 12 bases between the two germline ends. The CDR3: CSALEVFQETQYF. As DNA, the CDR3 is TGCAGTGCTTTGGAGGTATTTCAAGAGACCCAGTACTTC.

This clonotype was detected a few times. This chain's CDR3 is CASSLAAGTSGNTIYF. The CDR3 DNA sequence: TGTGCCAGCAGCTTAGCAGCCGGAACCTCTGGAAACACCATATATTTT. The chain joins TRBV7-2 to TRBJ1-3; D ambiguous. The CDR3 spans 16 residues. The germline V gene has CDR1 SGHTA and CDR2 FQGNSA. The V end lost 0 bases, the J end lost 0 bases, and 9 bases lay between the germline ends. The variable domain in full, with the rest retrieved from reference TRBV7-2 and TRBJ1-3, is GAGVSQSPSNKVTEKGKDVELRCDPISGHTALYWYRQSLGQGLEFLIYFQGNSAPDKSGLPSDRFSAERTGGSVSTLTIQRTQQEDSAVYLCASSLAAGTSGNTIYFGEGSWLTVV.

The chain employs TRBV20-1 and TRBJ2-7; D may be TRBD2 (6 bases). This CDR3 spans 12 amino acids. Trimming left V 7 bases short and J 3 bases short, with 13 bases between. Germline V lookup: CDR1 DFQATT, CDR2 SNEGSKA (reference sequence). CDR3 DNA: TGCAGTGTCCGCCCGGGGGACTACGAGCAGTACTTC. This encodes CSVRPGDYEQYF.

CDR3 sequence: CATARSGSRETQYF. DNA of the CDR3: TGTGCCACCGCCAGGTCGGGGTCCCGGGAGACCCAGTACTTC. This chain connects TRBV2 to TRBJ2-5; D perhaps matches TRBD2 (5 bases). V lost 10 bases to trimming and J lost 5 bases, with 20 bases between them. CDR3 size: 14 residues. Germline lookup yields CDR1 SNHLY and CDR2 FYNNEI.

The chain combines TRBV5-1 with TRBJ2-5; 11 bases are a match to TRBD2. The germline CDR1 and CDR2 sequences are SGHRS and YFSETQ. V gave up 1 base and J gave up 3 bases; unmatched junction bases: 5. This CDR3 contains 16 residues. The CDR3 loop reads CASSLLTSGAKETQYF. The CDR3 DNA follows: TGCGCCAGCAGCTTGTTGACTAGCGGGGCAAAAGAGACCCAGTACTTC.